The source of this T cell receptor beta chain is a study of T cell responses to AZD1222 COVID-19 vaccine. Study in general: Timing groups of about 4 and about 12 weeks for second doses were pooled.

The data were produced by immunoSEQ multiplex PCR, yet TCRdb's version contains in-frame clones alone and is incomplete. The sample yields some 150,000 clones, just over 90% seen once. This CDR3 spans 14 amino acids. V was pared by 5 bases and J by 2 bases, with 10 bases between. Germline values: CDR1 SGHTA, CDR2 FQGNSA. Study-level results: In a largely white British group with more females than males, clonal diversity was possibly underestimated. Just 5 to 7 people given AZD1222 tested seropositive at baseline.

To note about this clone: Its cognate antigen is unknown.

Material: peripheral blood, obtained on day 0 of AZD1222 vaccination. The origin of this receptor is an adult in good health. The chain uses TRBV7-2 and TRBJ2-1; D unresolved. CDR3 sequence: CASSLRAAYNEQFF. The CDR3 DNA sequence: TGTGCCAGCAGCCTTAGGGCGGCCTACAATGAGCAGTTCTTC.